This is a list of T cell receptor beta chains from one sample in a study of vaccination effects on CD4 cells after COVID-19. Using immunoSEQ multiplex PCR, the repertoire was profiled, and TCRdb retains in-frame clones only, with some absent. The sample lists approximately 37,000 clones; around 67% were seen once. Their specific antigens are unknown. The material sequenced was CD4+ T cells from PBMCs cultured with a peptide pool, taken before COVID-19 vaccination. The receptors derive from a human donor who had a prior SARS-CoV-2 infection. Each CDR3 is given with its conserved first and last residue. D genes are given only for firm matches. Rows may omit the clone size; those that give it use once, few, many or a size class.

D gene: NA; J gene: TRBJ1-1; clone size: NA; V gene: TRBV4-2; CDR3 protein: CASSQESQGWRISEAFF; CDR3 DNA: TGTGCCAGCAGCCAAGAAAGCCAAGGGTGGAGGATCTCTGAAGCTTTCTTT
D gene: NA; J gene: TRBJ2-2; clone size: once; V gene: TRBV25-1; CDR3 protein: CASSEDDAHTGELFF; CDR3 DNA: TGTGCCAGCAGTGAGGATGATGCCCACACCGGGGAGCTGTTTTTT
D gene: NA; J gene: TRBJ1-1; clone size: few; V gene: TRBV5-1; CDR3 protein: CASSSDPQRTEAFF; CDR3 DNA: TGCGCCAGCAGCTCAGACCCCCAGCGCACTGAAGCTTTCTTT
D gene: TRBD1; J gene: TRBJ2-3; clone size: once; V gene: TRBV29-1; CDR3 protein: CSANYRGIAPDTQYF; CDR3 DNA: TGCAGCGCCAACTACAGGGGCATCGCCCCAGATACGCAGTATTTT
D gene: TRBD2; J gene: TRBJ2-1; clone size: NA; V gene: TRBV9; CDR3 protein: CASSVTSGFYNEQFF; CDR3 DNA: TGTGCCAGCAGCGTCACTAGCGGGTTCTACAATGAGCAGTTCTTC
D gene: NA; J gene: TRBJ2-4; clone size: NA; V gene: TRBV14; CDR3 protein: CASSQGEGWAKNIQYF; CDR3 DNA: TGTGCCAGCAGCCAAGGAGAGGGCTGGGCCAAAAACATTCAGTACTTC
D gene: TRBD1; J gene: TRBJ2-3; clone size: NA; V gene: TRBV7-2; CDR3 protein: CASSHRGRRTDTQYF; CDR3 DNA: TGTGCCAGCAGCCACAGGGGGAGACGCACGGATACGCAGTATTTT
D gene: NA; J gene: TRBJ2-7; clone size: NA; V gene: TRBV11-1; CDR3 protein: CASSAAGTSYEQYF; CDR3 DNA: TGTGCCAGCAGCGCCGCAGGGACCTCCTACGAGCAGTACTTC
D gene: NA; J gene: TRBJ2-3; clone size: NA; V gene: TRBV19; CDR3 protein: CASSGESTDTQYF; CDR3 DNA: TGTGCCAGTAGTGGCGAAAGCACAGATACGCAGTATTTT
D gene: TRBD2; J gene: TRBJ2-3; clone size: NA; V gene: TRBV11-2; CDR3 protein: CASSLRTSGYTDTQYF; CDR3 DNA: TGTGCCAGCAGCTTACGGACTAGCGGGTACACAGATACGCAGTATTTT
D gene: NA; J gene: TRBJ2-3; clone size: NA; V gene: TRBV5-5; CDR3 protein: CASRRGQPSTDTQYF; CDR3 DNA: TGTGCCAGCAGGCGGGGACAGCCGAGCACAGATACGCAGTATTTT
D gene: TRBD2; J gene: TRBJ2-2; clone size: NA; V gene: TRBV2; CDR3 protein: CASSGQLAGGFGELFF; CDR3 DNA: TGTGCCAGCAGTGGACAACTAGCGGGGGGGTTCGGGGAGCTGTTTTTT
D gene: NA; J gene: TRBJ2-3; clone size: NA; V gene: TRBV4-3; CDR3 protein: CASSQDFGHTQYF; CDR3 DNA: TGCGCCAGCAGCCAAGACTTTGGTCATACGCAGTATTTT
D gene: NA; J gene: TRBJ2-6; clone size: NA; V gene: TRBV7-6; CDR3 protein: CASSLEVSGANVLTF; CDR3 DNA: TGTGCCAGCAGCTTAGAAGTGTCTGGGGCCAACGTCCTGACTTTC
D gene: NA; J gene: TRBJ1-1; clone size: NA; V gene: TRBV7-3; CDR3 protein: CASSLDGDSEAFF; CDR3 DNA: TGTGCCAGCAGCTTAGATGGGGATAGTGAAGCTTTCTTT
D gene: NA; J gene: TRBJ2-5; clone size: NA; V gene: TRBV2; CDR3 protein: CASRREWVQETQYF; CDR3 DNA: TGTGCCAGCAGACGAGAGTGGGTCCAAGAGACCCAGTACTTC
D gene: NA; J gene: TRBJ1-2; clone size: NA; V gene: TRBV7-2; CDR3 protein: CASSLERSYYGYTF; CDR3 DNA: TGTGCCAGCAGCTTAGAAAGGTCCTACTATGGCTACACCTTC
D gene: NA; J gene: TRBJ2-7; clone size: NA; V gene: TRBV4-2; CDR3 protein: CASSQPAVGDHEQYF; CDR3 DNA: TGTGCCAGCAGCCAACCCGCGGTGGGGGACCACGAGCAGTACTTC
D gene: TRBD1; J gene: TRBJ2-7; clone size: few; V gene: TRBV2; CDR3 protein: CASTGTGGKYEQYF; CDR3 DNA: TGTGCCAGCACCGGGACAGGGGGCAAATACGAGCAGTACTTC
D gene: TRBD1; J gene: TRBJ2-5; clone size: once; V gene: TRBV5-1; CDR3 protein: CASSRDRGGETQYF; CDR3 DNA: TGCGCCAGCAGCCGAGACAGGGGCGGGGAGACCCAGTACTTC
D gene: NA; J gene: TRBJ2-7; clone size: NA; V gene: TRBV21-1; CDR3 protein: CASSRQGTHEQYF; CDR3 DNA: TGTGCCAGCAGCAGACAGGGTACCCACGAGCAGTACTTC
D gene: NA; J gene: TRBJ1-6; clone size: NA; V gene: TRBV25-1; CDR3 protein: CASSAPAAGRYSPLHF; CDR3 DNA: TGTGCCAGCAGTGCCCCCGCGGCAGGGCGGTATTCACCCCTCCACTTT
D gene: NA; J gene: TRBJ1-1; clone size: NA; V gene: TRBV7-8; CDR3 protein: CASSLVWGTLNTEAFF; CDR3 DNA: TGTGCCAGCAGCTTAGTTTGGGGGACTCTCAACACTGAAGCTTTCTTT
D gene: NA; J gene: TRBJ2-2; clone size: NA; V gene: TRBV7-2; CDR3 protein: CASRPSVTGELFF; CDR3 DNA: TGTGCCAGCAGACCTAGCGTCACCGGGGAGCTGTTTTTT
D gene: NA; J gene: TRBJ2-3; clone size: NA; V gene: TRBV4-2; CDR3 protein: CASSPALGGGEYTQYF; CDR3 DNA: TGTGCCAGCAGCCCCGCCCTAGGCGGGGGCGAATATACGCAGTATTTT
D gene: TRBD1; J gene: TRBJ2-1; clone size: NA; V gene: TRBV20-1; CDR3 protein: CSADRAEQFF; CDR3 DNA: TGCAGTGCTGACAGGGCTGAGCAGTTCTTC
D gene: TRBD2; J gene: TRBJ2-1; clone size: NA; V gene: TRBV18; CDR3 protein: CASSPGLAGDNEQFF; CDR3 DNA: TGTGCCAGCTCACCCGGACTAGCGGGGGACAATGAGCAGTTCTTC
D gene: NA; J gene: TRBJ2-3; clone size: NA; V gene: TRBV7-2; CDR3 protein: CASSAGVQIRQYF; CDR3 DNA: TGTGCCAGCAGCGCAGGGGTCCAGATAAGGCAGTATTTT
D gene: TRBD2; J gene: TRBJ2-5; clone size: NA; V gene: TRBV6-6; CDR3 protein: CASSYGLAGVGETQYF; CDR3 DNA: TGTGCCAGCAGTTACGGTCTAGCGGGAGTGGGAGAGACCCAGTACTTC
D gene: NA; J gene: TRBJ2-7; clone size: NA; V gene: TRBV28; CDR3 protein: CASSPVNSAGSYEQYF; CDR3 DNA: TGTGCCAGCAGCCCGGTCAATTCGGCGGGATCCTACGAGCAGTACTTC
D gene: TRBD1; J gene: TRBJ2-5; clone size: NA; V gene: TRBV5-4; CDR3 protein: CATQPPGTGRHETQYF; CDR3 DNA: TGTGCCACCCAACCTCCCGGGACAGGGCGTCACGAGACCCAGTACTTC
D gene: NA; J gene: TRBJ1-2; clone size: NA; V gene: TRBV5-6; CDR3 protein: CASRYGRGRIAYGYTF; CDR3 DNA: TGTGCCAGCAGATATGGCCGGGGGCGCATAGCCTATGGCTACACCTTC
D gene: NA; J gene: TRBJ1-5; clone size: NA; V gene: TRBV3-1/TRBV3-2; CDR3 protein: CASSQAGSNQPQHF; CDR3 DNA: TGTGCCAGCAGCCAAGCGGGGAGCAATCAGCCCCAGCATTTT
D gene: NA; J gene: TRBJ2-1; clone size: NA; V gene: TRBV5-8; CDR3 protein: CASSLWSPTYNEQFF; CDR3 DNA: TGTGCCAGCAGCTTGTGGAGCCCCACTTACAATGAGCAGTTCTTC
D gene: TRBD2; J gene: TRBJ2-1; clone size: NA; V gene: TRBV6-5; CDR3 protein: CAGSLAGKDYNEQFF; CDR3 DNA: TGTGCCGGATCACTAGCGGGGAAAGATTACAATGAGCAGTTCTTC
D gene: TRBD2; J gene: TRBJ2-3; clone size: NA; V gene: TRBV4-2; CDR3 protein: CASSLLLAGSSTDTQYF; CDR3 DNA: TGTGCCAGCAGCCTCCTACTAGCGGGATCTAGCACAGATACGCAGTATTTT
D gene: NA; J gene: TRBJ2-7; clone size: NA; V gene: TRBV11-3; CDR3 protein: CASSLGLSSYEQYF; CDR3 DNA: TGTGCCAGCAGCCTAGGACTTAGCTCCTACGAGCAGTACTTC
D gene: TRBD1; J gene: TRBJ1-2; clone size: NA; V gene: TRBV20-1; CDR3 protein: CSARSQGGYTF; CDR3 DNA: TGCAGTGCTAGGTCACAGGGGGGCTACACCTTC
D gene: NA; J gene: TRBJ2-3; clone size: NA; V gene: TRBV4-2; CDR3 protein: CASSRRGGRAGGDTQYF; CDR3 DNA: TGTGCCAGCAGCCGCCGAGGGGGGAGGGCCGGTGGAGATACGCAGTATTTT
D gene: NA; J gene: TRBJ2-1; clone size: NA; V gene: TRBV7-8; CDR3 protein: CASSLSPLGVSYNEQFF; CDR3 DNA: TGTGCCAGCAGCTTATCCCCCCTCGGGGTCTCCTACAATGAGCAGTTCTTC
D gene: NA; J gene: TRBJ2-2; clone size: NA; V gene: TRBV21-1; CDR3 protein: CASSNKLAGESANTGELFF; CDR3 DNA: TGTGCCAGCAGCAATAAACTAGCGGGGGAATCCGCGAACACCGGGGAGCTGTTTTTT